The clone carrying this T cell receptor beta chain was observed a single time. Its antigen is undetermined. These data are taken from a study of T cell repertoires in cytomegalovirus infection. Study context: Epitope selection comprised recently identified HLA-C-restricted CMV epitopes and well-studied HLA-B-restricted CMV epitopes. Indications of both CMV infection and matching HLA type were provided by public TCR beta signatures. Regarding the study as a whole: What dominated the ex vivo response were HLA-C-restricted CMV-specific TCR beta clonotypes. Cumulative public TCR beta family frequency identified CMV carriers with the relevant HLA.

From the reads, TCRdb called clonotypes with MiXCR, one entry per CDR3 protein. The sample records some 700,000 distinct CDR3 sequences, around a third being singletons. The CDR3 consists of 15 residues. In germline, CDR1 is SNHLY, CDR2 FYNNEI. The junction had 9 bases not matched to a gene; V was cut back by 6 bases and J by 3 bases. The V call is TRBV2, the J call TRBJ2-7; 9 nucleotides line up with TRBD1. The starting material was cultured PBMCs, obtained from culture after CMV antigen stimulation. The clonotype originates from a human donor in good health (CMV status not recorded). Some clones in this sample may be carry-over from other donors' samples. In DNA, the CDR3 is TGTGCCAGCAGCCGAACCGGGACAGGGCGCTACGAGCAGTACTTC. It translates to CASSRTGTGRYEQYF.